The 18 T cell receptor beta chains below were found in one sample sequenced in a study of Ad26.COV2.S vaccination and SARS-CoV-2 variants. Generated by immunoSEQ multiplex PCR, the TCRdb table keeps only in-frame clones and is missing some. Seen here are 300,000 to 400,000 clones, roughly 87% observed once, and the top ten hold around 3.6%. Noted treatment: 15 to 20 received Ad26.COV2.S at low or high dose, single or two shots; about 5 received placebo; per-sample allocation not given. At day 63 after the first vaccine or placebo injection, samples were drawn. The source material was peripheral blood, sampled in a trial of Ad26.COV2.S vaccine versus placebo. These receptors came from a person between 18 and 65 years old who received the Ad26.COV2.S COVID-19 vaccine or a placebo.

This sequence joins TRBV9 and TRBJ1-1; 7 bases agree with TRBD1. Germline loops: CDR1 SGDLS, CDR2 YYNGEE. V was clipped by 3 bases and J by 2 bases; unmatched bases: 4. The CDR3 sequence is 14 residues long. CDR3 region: CASSDRQGNTEAFF. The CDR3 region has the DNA TGTGCCAGCAGCGACCGACAGGGAAACACTGAAGCTTTCTTT.

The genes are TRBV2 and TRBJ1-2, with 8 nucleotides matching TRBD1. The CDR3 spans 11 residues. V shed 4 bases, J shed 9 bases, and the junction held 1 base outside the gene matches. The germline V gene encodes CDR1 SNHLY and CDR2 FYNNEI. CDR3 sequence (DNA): TGTGCCAGCAGTGGGACAGGGAGCTACACCTTC. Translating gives CASSGTGSYTF. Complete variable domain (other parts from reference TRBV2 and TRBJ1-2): EPEVTQTPSHQVTQMGQEVILRCVPISNHLYFYWYRQILGQKVEFLVSFYNNEISEKSEIFDDQFSVERPDGSNFTLKIRSTKLEDSAMYFCASSGTGSYTFGSGTRLTVV.

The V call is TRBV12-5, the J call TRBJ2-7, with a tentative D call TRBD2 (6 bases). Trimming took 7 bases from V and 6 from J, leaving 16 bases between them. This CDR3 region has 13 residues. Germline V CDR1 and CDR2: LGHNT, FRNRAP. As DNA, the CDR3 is TGTGCTAGTGTCCTCACCGGGACTCCCGAGCAGTACTTC. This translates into CASVLTGTPEQYF.

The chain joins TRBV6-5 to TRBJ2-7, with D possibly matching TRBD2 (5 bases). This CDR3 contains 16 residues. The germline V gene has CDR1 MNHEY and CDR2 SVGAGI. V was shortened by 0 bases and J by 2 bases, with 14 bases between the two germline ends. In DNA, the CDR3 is TGTGCCAGCAGTTACTCGATTCTAGCTACCCCCTACGAGCAGTACTTC. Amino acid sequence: CASSYSILATPYEQYF.

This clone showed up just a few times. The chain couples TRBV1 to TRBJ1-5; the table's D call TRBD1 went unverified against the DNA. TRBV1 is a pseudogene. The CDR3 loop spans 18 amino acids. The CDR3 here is CTSSQGTGGKWSNQPQHF. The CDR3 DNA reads TGCACCAGCAGCCAAGGAACAGGGGGCAAGTGGAGCAATCAGCCCCAGCATTTT.

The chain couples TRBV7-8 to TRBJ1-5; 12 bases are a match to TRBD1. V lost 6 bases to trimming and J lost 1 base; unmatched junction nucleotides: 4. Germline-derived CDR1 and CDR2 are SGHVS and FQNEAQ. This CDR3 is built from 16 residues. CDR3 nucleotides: TGTGCCAGCAGTTTGGGGACAGGGGGCAGCAATCAGCCCCAGCATTTT. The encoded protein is CASSLGTGGSNQPQHF.

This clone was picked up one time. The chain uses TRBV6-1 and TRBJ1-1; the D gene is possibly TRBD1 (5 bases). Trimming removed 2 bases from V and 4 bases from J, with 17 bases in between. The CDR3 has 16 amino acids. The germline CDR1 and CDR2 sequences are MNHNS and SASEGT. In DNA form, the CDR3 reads TGTGCCAGCAGTGAACTGGGGGGTAGAGGGAGCACTGAAGCTTTCTTT. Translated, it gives CASSELGGRGSTEAFF.

CDR3 DNA: TGTGCCAGCAGTGAGGAACCGATCCGTTTCTCCTACGAGCAGTACTTC. Translation: CASSEEPIRFSYEQYF. This chain uses TRBV6-1 with TRBJ2-7; D not certain. V was clipped by 3 bases and J by 0 bases, with 15 bases between them. CDR3 length: 16 amino acids. CDR1 and CDR2 (germline): MNHNS, SASEGT.

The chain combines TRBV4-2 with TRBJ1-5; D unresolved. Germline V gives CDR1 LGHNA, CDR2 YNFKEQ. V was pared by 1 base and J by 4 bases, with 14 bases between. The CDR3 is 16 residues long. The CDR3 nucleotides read TGTGCCAGCAGCCAAGGAGACCGCCTAGGGAATCAGCCCCAGCATTTT. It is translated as CASSQGDRLGNQPQHF.

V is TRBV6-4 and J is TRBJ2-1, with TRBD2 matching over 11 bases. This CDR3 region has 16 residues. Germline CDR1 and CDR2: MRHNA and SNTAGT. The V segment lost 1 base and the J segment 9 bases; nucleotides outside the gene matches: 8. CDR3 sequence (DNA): TGTGCCAGCAGTGACTTGACGCCTCTAGCGGGGGGTGAGCAGTTCTTC. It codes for CASSDLTPLAGGEQFF.

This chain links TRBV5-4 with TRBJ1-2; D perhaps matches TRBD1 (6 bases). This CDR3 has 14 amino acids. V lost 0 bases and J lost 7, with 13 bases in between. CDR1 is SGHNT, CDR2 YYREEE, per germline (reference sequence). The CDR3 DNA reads TGTGCCAGCAGCTTGGTGGGGGGCGGCGGTGGCTACACCTTC. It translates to CASSLVGGGGGYTF.

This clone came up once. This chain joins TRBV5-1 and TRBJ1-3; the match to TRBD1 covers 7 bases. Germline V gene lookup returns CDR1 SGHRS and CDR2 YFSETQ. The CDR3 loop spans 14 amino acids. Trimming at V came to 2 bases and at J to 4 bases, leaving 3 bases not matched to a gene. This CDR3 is CASSFGQAGNTIYF. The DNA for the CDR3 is TGCGCCAGCAGCTTTGGACAGGCAGGAAACACCATATATTTT.

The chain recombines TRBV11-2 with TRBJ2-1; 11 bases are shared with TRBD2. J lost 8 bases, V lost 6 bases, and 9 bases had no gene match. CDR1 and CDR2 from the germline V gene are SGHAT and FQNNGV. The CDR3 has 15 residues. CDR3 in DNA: TGTGCCAGCAGAAGCCTAGCGGGGGGCTTCGATGAGCAGTTCTTC. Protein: CASRSLAGGFDEQFF.

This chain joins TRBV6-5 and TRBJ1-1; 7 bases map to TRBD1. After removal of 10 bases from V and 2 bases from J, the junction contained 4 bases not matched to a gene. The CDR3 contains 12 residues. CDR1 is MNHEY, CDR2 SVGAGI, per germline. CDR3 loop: CATNRGNTEAFF. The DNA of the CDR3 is TGTGCCACCAACAGGGGTAACACTGAAGCTTTCTTT.

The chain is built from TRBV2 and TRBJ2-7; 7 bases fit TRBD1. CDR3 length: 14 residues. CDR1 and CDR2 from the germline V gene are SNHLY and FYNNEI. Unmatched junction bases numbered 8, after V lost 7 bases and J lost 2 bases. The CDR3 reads CASTLQGPPYEQYF. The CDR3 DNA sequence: TGTGCCAGCACGCTACAGGGGCCCCCCTACGAGCAGTACTTC. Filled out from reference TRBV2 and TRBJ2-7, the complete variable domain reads EPEVTQTPSHQVTQMGQEVILRCVPISNHLYFYWYRQILGQKVEFLVSFYNNEISEKSEIFDDQFSVERPDGSNFTLKIRSTKLEDSAMYFCASTLQGPPYEQYFGPGTRLTVT.

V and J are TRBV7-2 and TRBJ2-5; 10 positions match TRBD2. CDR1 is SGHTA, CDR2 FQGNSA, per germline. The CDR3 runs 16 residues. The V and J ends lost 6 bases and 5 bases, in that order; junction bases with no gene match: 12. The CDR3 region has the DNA TGTGCCAGCAGGTTCCGGACTAGCGGTGTCTGGGAGACCCAGTACTTC. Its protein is CASRFRTSGVWETQYF.

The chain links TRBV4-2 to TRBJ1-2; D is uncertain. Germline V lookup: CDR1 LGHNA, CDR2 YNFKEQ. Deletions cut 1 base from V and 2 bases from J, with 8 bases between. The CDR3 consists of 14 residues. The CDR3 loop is CASSQGQMNYGYTF. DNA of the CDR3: TGTGCCAGCAGCCAAGGACAAATGAACTATGGCTACACCTTC.

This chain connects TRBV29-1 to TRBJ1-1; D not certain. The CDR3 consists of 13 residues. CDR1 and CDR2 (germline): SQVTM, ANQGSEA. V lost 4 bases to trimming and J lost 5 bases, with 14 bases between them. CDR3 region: CSVVPAGRTEAFF. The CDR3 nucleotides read TGCAGCGTTGTGCCGGCTGGTAGGACTGAAGCTTTCTTT.